A selection of T cell receptor beta chains follows, all from one sample in a study of T cells of healthy individuals. TCRdb re-derived calls from the 5' RACE reads in MiXCR, one entry per CDR3 protein. Seen here are over 95,000 distinct CDR3 sequences, under 20% observed once, and the top ten hold 6.2%. Source of these receptors: a human donor in good health. CDR3s include the opening cysteine and the closing phenylalanine or tryptophan. A D gene is named only where the DNA matches it firmly. Clone size is shown for a subset of rows, as once, few, many or a class of expanded clone.

j_call d_call clone_size v_call cdr3_aa cdr3_nt
TRBJ1-2 - - TRBV27 CASSLSGARGYGYTF TGTGCCAGCAGTTTATCGGGGGCCCGGGGCTATGGCTACACCTTC
TRBJ2-2 - - TRBV6-5 CASSTGQTPNTGELFF TGTGCCAGCAGTACTGGACAGACACCGAACACCGGGGAGCTGTTTTTT
TRBJ2-1 TRBD2 - TRBV7-9 CASRSPSGESSYNEQFF TGTGCCAGCAGATCACCCAGCGGGGAAAGCTCCTACAATGAGCAGTTCTTC
TRBJ1-5 - few TRBV7-8 CASSLARGPQHF TGTGCCAGCAGCTTAGCCAGGGGGCCCCAGCATTTT
TRBJ2-7 - - TRBV7-9 CASSPHRGAAYEQYF TGTGCCAGCAGCCCGCACCGAGGAGCAGCCTACGAGCAGTACTTC
TRBJ1-1 - many TRBV10-3 CAISESLANTEAFF TGTGCCATCAGTGAGTCGTTGGCGAACACTGAAGCTTTCTTT
TRBJ2-5 - few TRBV10-3 CAISDYQETQYF TGTGCCATCAGTGACTACCAAGAGACCCAGTACTTC
TRBJ2-7 - - TRBV6-6 CASSYSWGLGGEQYF TGTGCCAGCAGTTACTCATGGGGGCTCGGCGGGGAGCAGTACTTC
TRBJ1-5 TRBD1 few TRBV7-8 CASSPLGTGGNQPQHF TGTGCCAGCAGCCCCCTGGGGACAGGTGGAAATCAGCCCCAGCATTTT
TRBJ2-3 TRBD1 few TRBV5-4 CASSTGQGVSDMQYF TGTGCCAGCAGCACCGGACAGGGGGTGTCAGATATGCAGTATTTT
TRBJ2-1 - few TRBV5-5 CASSSSPTSYNEQFF TGTGCCAGCAGTTCCAGTCCTACCTCCTACAATGAGCAGTTCTTC
TRBJ2-3 TRBD2 - TRBV20-1 CSASALAGLHTQYF TGCAGTGCTAGCGCACTAGCGGGATTACATACGCAGTATTTT
TRBJ1-5 TRBD1 few TRBV19 CASSTGTGANQPQHF TGTGCCAGTAGCACCGGGACAGGGGCAAATCAGCCCCAGCATTTT
TRBJ2-3 TRBD2 many TRBV7-8 CASSITSGGVWDTQYF TGTGCCAGCAGCATAACAAGCGGGGGGGTCTGGGATACGCAGTATTTT
TRBJ2-2 TRBD1 many TRBV30 CAWFSRDRGTAGELFF TGTGCCTGGTTCTCGAGGGACAGGGGGACGGCCGGGGAGCTGTTTTTT
TRBJ2-7 TRBD2 few TRBV28 CASSLGTSGKRRPGYEQYF TGTGCCAGCAGTCTCGGGACTAGCGGGAAACGGCGCCCCGGCTACGAGCAGTACTTC
TRBJ2-7 - few TRBV4-3 CASSQEANSWYEQYF TGCGCCAGCAGCCAAGAGGCCAATTCCTGGTACGAGCAGTACTTC
TRBJ1-4 - - TRBV4-3 CASSQKGGQAGEKLFF TGCGCCAGCAGCCAAAAAGGGGGACAAGCGGGCGAAAAACTGTTTTTT
TRBJ2-3 TRBD1 - TRBV11-3 CASSLAGQGLTDTQYF TGTGCCAGCAGCTTAGCGGGACAGGGGCTCACAGATACGCAGTATTTT
TRBJ2-6 TRBD1 many TRBV24-1 CATSVGTGGSGANVLTF TGTGCCACCAGTGTGGGGACAGGGGGCTCTGGGGCCAACGTCCTGACTTTC
TRBJ2-7 - - TRBV28 CASSLGSTGWGSYEQYF TGTGCCAGCAGTTTGGGCAGTACGGGGTGGGGTAGCTACGAGCAGTACTTC
TRBJ2-3 - few TRBV20-1 CSASASGAHTYF TGCAGTGCTAGTGCTTCGGGGGCCCACACGTATTTT
TRBJ1-2 - - TRBV6-2/TRBV6-3 CASYPRTANYGYTF TGTGCCAGCTACCCCCGGACGGCTAACTATGGCTACACCTTC
TRBJ1-6 - few TRBV20-1 CSARDIRGPSSYNSPLHF TGCAGTGCTAGAGATATAAGGGGACCCAGCTCCTATAATTCACCCCTCCACTTT
TRBJ2-7 - - TRBV20-1 CSAGGATYEQYF TGCAGTGCGGGAGGAGCAACCTACGAGCAGTACTTC
TRBJ2-7 - - TRBV28 CASSWPGDDSYEQYF TGTGCCAGCAGTTGGCCCGGGGACGATTCCTACGAGCAGTACTTC
TRBJ1-3 - few TRBV28 CASSRQTGNTIYF TGTGCCAGCAGCCGTCAGACTGGAAACACCATATATTTT
TRBJ1-5 - few TRBV5-5 CASSLVGGTDQPQHF TGTGCCAGCAGCCTGGTAGGGGGGACGGATCAGCCCCAGCATTTT
TRBJ1-1 TRBD1 medium-sized TRBV18 CASSSQGDEAFF TGTGCCAGCTCCTCCCAGGGGGATGAAGCTTTCTTT
TRBJ2-5 - - TRBV28 CASSLWGEGQETQYF TGTGCCAGCAGTTTATGGGGGGAAGGGCAAGAGACCCAGTACTTC
TRBJ1-1 TRBD1 many TRBV7-9 CASSLQGGVTEAFF TGTGCCAGCAGCCTCCAGGGGGGAGTCACTGAAGCTTTCTTT
TRBJ2-1 - few TRBV20-1 CSAKPPVNVANNEQFF TGCAGTGCCAAACCCCCCGTCAATGTCGCGAACAATGAGCAGTTCTTC
TRBJ1-4 - - TRBV7-8 CASNREHEKLFF TGTGCCTCGAACAGGGAACATGAAAAACTGTTTTTT
TRBJ2-7 TRBD1 - TRBV27 CASSSRGTGVLARAYEQYF TGTGCCAGCAGCAGTCGTGGGACAGGGGTACTAGCACGTGCCTACGAGCAGTACTTC
TRBJ2-1 - - TRBV5-6 CASSAYKNEQFF TGTGCCAGCAGCGCGTACAAGAATGAGCAGTTCTTC
TRBJ2-4 - - TRBV28 CASSLLEVVAGDENIQYF TGTGCCAGCAGCCTCCTGGAGGTGGTAGCAGGGGACGAAAACATTCAGTACTTC
TRBJ1-5 - - TRBV28 CASSPLTGRANQPQHF TGTGCCAGCAGTCCCCTCACAGGCAGAGCCAATCAGCCCCAGCATTTT
TRBJ2-5 - few TRBV28 CASSSPHGGRGETQYF TGTGCCAGCAGTTCTCCCCATGGGGGAAGAGGGGAGACCCAGTACTTC
TRBJ2-1 TRBD2 - TRBV4-2 CASSPHPSSGGYNEQFF TGTGCCAGCAGCCCACACCCTTCTAGCGGGGGCTACAATGAGCAGTTCTTC
TRBJ1-1 - many TRBV5-1 CASSLEGTLNTEAFF TGCGCCAGCAGCTTGGAGGGGACACTGAACACTGAAGCTTTCTTT
TRBJ2-1 TRBD2 few TRBV10-3 CAIGERPTMTSGHYNEQFF TGTGCCATCGGTGAGAGACCAACCATGACTAGCGGGCATTACAATGAGCAGTTCTTC
TRBJ2-5 - - TRBV7-2 CASSPYWGEETQYF TGTGCCAGCAGCCCTTATTGGGGGGAAGAGACCCAGTACTTC
TRBJ2-2 TRBD2 - TRBV28 CASSFLLAGGTGELFF TGTGCCAGCAGTTTCTTACTAGCGGGAGGCACCGGGGAGCTGTTTTTT
TRBJ2-7 TRBD2 - TRBV20-1 CSARSSGDSYEQYF TGCAGTGCTAGATCTAGCGGGGATTCCTACGAGCAGTACTTC
TRBJ2-2 - many TRBV2 CASRAGNTGELFF TGTGCCAGCAGGGCGGGGAACACCGGGGAGCTGTTTTTT
TRBJ1-2 TRBD1 many TRBV6-5 CASSRDRANYGYTF TGTGCCAGCAGTCGCGACAGGGCTAACTATGGCTACACCTTC
TRBJ1-2 - - TRBV7-9 CASSLARDGYTF TGTGCCAGCAGCTTAGCCAGGGATGGCTACACCTTC
TRBJ2-1 TRBD2 few TRBV4-2 CASSPGLAGEYNEQFF TGTGCCAGCAGCCCCGGACTAGCGGGAGAGTACAATGAGCAGTTCTTC
TRBJ2-7 - - TRBV20-1 CSAPDSRQDLTGEQYF TGCAGTGCCCCCGACTCCAGACAGGATCTGACGGGTGAGCAGTACTTC
TRBJ2-5 TRBD1 many TRBV5-1 CASSQQGGSQETQYF TGCGCCAGCAGCCAACAGGGGGGCAGCCAAGAGACCCAGTACTTC
TRBJ2-7 TRBD2 few TRBV29-1 CSVEDPSGSSYEQYF TGCAGCGTTGAAGATCCTAGCGGGAGCTCCTACGAGCAGTACTTC
TRBJ1-5 - many TRBV20-1 CSAAGSNQPQHF TGCAGTGCAGCAGGGAGCAATCAGCCCCAGCATTTT
TRBJ2-3 - few TRBV11-3 CASSSQTGLAQYF TGTGCCAGCAGCTCCCAGACAGGTTTGGCGCAGTATTTT
TRBJ1-6 TRBD1 many TRBV28 CASSVGLRGLMDSPLHF TGTGCCAGCAGTGTAGGGCTCAGGGGGCTCATGGATTCACCCCTCCACTTT